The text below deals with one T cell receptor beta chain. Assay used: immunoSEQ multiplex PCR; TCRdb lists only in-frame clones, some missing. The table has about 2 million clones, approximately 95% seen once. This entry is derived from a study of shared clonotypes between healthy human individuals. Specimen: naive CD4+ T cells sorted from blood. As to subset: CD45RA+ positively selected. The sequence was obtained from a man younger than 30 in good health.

In DNA, the CDR3 is TGTGCCAGCAGCCACGGACAGGGAGGCACTGAAGCTTTCTTT. Its protein product is CASSHGQGGTEAFF. V gene TRBV7-9 combines with J gene TRBJ1-1, with TRBD1 matching over 8 bases. V lost 5 bases, J lost 4 bases, and 6 bases stayed unmatched. Per germline, CDR1 SEHNR and CDR2 FQNEAQ (reference sequence). The CDR3 length is 14 residues.